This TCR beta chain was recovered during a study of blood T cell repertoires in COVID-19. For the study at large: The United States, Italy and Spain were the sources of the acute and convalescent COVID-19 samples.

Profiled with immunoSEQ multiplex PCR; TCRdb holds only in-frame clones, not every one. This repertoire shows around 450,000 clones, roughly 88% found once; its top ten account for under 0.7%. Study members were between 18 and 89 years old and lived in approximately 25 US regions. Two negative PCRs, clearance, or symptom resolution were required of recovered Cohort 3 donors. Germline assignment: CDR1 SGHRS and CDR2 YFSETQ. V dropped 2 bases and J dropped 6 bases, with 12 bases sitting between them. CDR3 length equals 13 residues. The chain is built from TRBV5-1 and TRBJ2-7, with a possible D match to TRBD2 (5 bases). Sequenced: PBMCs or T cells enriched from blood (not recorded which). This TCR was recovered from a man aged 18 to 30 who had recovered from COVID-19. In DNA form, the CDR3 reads TGCGCCAGCAGCTTAGGGAGTCTCGGCGAGCAGTACTTC. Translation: CASSLGSLGEQYF.